The present TCR beta chain was sequenced within a study of high-grade serous ovarian cancer treatment subgroups. TCRdb's copy holds only in-frame clones and misses some; the assay was immunoSEQ multiplex PCR. The profile shows 18,000 or so clones, roughly 75% of them singletons. Germline-derived CDR1 and CDR2 are WSHSY and SAAADI. CDR3 size: 13 residues. Trimming took 3 bases from V and 4 from J; bases not matched to a gene: 2. Tumor samples were obtained before definitive surgery or chemotherapy. The receptor was derived from a human donor with high-grade serous ovarian cancer. V gene TRBV10-2 combines with J gene TRBJ2-5; 7 bases agree with TRBD2. Sequenced input: tumor tissue. CDR3 DNA sequence: TGCGCCAGCAGTGACGCGGGAGCAGAGACCCAGTACTTC. Its translation is CASSDAGAETQYF.